This section outlines one T cell receptor (beta chain) sequence together with its context. The assay was immunoSEQ multiplex PCR, and TCRdb's table has in-frame clones only and misses some. The profile covers tens of thousands of clones, with around 90% appearing a single time and 20% to 25% taken by the ten largest. V dropped 6 bases and J dropped 9; count of bases not matched to a gene: 7. Germline-derived CDR1 and CDR2 are KGHSH and LQKENI. This CDR3 is built from 14 residues. This entry is derived from a study of control samples from healthy donors and cancer patients. The rearrangement links TRBV18 to TRBJ2-1; 11 nucleotides agree with TRBD1. This receptor was identified in a woman in her 40s with head and neck cancer. The sample was PBMCs. CDR3 coding DNA: TGTGCCAGCTCCCCGGACAGGGGGCGCGGTGAGCAGTTCTTC. It translates to CASSPDRGRGEQFF.